This TCR beta chain was documented in a study of memory CD4+ T cells and cytomegalovirus serostatus (dated by TCRdb to about 2019). Regarding the research as a whole: The cohort comprised about 33 healthy Belgian adults, 9 CMV seropositive and about 24 CMV seronegative. The study sequenced CD4+ memory TCRbeta repertoires of a Belgian cohort with known cytomegalovirus serostatus to replicate a published TCR-based CMV serostatus classifier. Points the paper makes about the study in general: Among the 160 or so previously reported CMV-associated TCRbeta sequences, 67 showed up in the CD4+ memory repertoires, with each one found in between one and five individuals. Unlike the original study, which covered naive and memory CD4+ and CD8+ populations, the Belgian study sequenced only CD4+CD45RO+ memory cells. For CMV serostatus prediction, a median bootstrapped AUC of approximately 0.95 was reached with the original framework, and a median bootstrapped AUC of around 0.89 was reached with a US-trained random forest. The results were interpreted as suggesting that the CMV-associated TCR signature is largely present in the CD4+ memory repertoire. On the Belgian cohort, the classifier built on the original framework reached a median bootstrapped AUC of about 0.95, with a 95% CI of 0.76-1.00.

Concerning this clone itself: No cognate antigen has been identified for it. No much larger clone is present one base from it, and per-base qualities are unavailable.

The Quick-DNA Microprep Kit was used to extract genomic DNA from the sorted cells. Amplification of TCRbeta DNA was done with the immunoSEQ hsTCRbeta kit, following the protocol from the manufacturer. An Illumina MiSeq instrument was used to sequence the TCRbeta libraries. The study's own analysis went as follows. After out-of-frame sequences were removed, 2,204,828 distinct TCRbeta sequences remained, averaging around 67,000 per individual. Two values were used to score each individual: the count of 150 to 200 previously reported CMV-associated TCRbeta sequences and the total count of productive distinct TCRbeta sequences. A beta-binomial model was reimplemented in Python, and scikit-learn random forests with default parameters were trained on data from the US cohort. Classifier performance on the Belgian cohort was summarized as median AUC with percentile confidence intervals over 10,000 bootstrap iterations. The source is immuneACCESS, and TCRdb retained only in-frame sequences with V and J called. Part of the clones is not carried over; for the studies checked, unresolved V genes explain less than half of this, and the remainder is unexplained. V, J and clone size were drawn from that table, and D and trimming were deduced from the DNA. The table for this sample lists 35,000 to 45,000 clones; around 79% of them were counted only once. Jointly, the top ten make up 0.65% to 0.85% of the sample.

A FACSAria II was used to sort memory CD4+ T cells, defined as single viable CD3+CD4+CD8-CD45RO+ cells. CMV serostatus was determined using a Roche Elecsys assay that detects serum IgG against CMV pp150, pp28, p38 and p52. Following thawing, total CD4+ T cells were enriched through positive selection using CD4 magnetic microbeads. Samples originated from another study that specifically interrogated the CD4+ T cell memory repertoire. Peripheral blood mononuclear cells were isolated and cryopreserved according to standard operating procedures, and serum was stored at -80 degrees C. CD3-PerCP (BW264/56), CD4-APC (RPA-T4), CD45RO-PE (UCHT1) and CD8-Pacific Orange (3B5) antibodies were used for staining, and non-viable cells were excluded with Sytox blue. The trim is 3 bases for V and 2 bases for J, with a gap of 11 bases between the germline ends. The germline V gene specifies SGHVS as CDR1 and FQNEAQ as CDR2. Spanning cysteine to phenylalanine, the CDR3 consists of 14 amino acids. Here the CDR3 DNA is all that survives: 42 bases in frame from base 1.

The chain links TRBV7-8 with TRBJ2-7; the best D guess is TRBD1, with 6 bases matching. This sequence was found in an adult in good health and CMV-seronegative. Source material: memory CD4+ T cells from blood. The bases are TGTGCCAGCAGCTTGAATAGACAGGCCTACGAGCAGTACTTC. Its protein is CASSLNRQAYEQYF.